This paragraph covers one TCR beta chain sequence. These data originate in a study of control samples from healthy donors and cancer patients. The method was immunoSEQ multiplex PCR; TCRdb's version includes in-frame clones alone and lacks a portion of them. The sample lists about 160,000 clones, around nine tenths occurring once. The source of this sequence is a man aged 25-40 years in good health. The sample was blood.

This chain's CDR3 is CASSRGTRSTDTQYF. CDR3 nucleotides: TGTGCCAGCAGTCGGGGGACACGGAGCACAGATACGCAGTATTTT. The J gene is TRBJ2-3, the V gene TRBV2; D assignment may be TRBD1 or TRBD2 (6 bases each). V was shortened by 5 bases and J by 0 bases, with 12 bases between the two germline ends. The germline V gene encodes CDR1 SNHLY and CDR2 FYNNEI. CDR3 length: 15 residues. The whole variable domain, remainder taken from reference TRBV2 and TRBJ2-3, is EPEVTQTPSHQVTQMGQEVILRCVPISNHLYFYWYRQILGQKVEFLVSFYNNEISEKSEIFDDQFSVERPDGSNFTLKIRSTKLEDSAMYFCASSRGTRSTDTQYFGPGTRLTVL.